This T cell receptor (beta chain) was recorded in a study of blood T cell repertoires in COVID-19. At the level of the study: The United States, Italy and Spain were the sources of the acute and convalescent COVID-19 samples. Sample material is recorded as cDNA or gDNA derived from T cells, B-cell-depleted T cells, or PBMCs.

Sequencing used immunoSEQ multiplex PCR; TCRdb keeps in-frame clones, though not all of them. The table includes approximately 100,000 clones, around 88% detected once. The source of this sequence is a human donor with acute or convalescent COVID-19. The donor label of this sample is uncertain. The material sequenced was peripheral blood.

The CDR3 loop is CASSLGSGTGGGYTF. CDR3 nucleotide sequence: TGTGCCAGCAGTTTGGGGTCGGGGACAGGGGGTGGCTACACCTTC. The rearrangement links TRBV28 to TRBJ1-2, with 11 bases identical to TRBD1. Looked up from germline, CDR1 is MDHEN and CDR2 is SYDVKM. CDR3 length: 15 amino acids. V trimming: 3 bases; J trimming: 7 bases; junction bases outside the gene matches: 7.